This is a list of T cell receptor beta chains from one sample in a study of beta chain features in type 1 diabetes. The data were produced by immunoSEQ multiplex PCR, yet TCRdb's version contains in-frame clones alone and is incomplete. Of about 140,000 clones in the sample, roughly 10% were seen once. The sample consisted of central memory CD4+ T cells from blood. These TCRs come from a woman aged 40 to 50 in good health. Both conserved end residues are part of each CDR3. D genes are given only for firm matches.

cdr3_aa: CASSGDRGPREAFF; v_call: TRBV2; cdr3_length: 14; d_call: TRBD1
cdr3_aa: CASSRWAGGPGTQYF; v_call: TRBV5-6; cdr3_length: 15; d_call: TRBD2
cdr3_aa: CASSPMKRGTSSYNEQFF; v_call: TRBV7-9; cdr3_length: 18; d_call: TRBD2
cdr3_aa: CASSPKAGTGSPLHF; v_call: TRBV18; cdr3_length: 15; d_call: NA
cdr3_aa: CASSYGGTGRTEAFF; v_call: TRBV6-5; cdr3_length: 15; d_call: NA
cdr3_aa: CATAPGQGEETQYF; v_call: TRBV10-3; cdr3_length: 14; d_call: TRBD1
cdr3_aa: CASSLGRQYEQYF; v_call: TRBV7-2; cdr3_length: 13; d_call: NA
cdr3_aa: CATTPGTGEFGYTF; v_call: TRBV10-3; cdr3_length: 14; d_call: TRBD1
cdr3_aa: CASSQEDPGLKQYF; v_call: TRBV4-3; cdr3_length: 14; d_call: NA
cdr3_aa: CASSLGPGEQYF; v_call: TRBV10-2; cdr3_length: 12; d_call: NA
cdr3_aa: CASSQEGQRNSPLHF; v_call: TRBV14; cdr3_length: 15; d_call: NA
cdr3_aa: CASTGTYNEQFF; v_call: TRBV19; cdr3_length: 12; d_call: NA
cdr3_aa: CASSHQGRDGYTF; v_call: TRBV14; cdr3_length: 13; d_call: NA
cdr3_aa: CASSEPGTQYF; v_call: TRBV2; cdr3_length: 11; d_call: NA
cdr3_aa: CASSEFGQGGSGYTF; v_call: TRBV2; cdr3_length: 15; d_call: TRBD1
cdr3_aa: CASRKDTETQYF; v_call: TRBV7-2; cdr3_length: 12; d_call: NA
cdr3_aa: CASSRQGASEKLFF; v_call: TRBV9; cdr3_length: 14; d_call: TRBD1
cdr3_aa: CASSLQNMNTEAFF; v_call: TRBV5-1; cdr3_length: 14; d_call: NA
cdr3_aa: CASSPAGYEQYF; v_call: TRBV18; cdr3_length: 12; d_call: NA
cdr3_aa: CASSVSPGGSEQYF; v_call: TRBV9; cdr3_length: 14; d_call: TRBD1
cdr3_aa: CASSLVFKGDQPQHF; v_call: TRBV7-9; cdr3_length: 15; d_call: NA
cdr3_aa: CASSLTVSGANVLTF; v_call: TRBV7-2; cdr3_length: 15; d_call: NA
cdr3_aa: CASSDGGGGMNSPLHF; v_call: TRBV25-1; cdr3_length: 16; d_call: TRBD1
cdr3_aa: CASSLVGTGVNEQYF; v_call: TRBV5-8; cdr3_length: 15; d_call: TRBD1
cdr3_aa: CASSEGANQPQHF; v_call: TRBV6-1; cdr3_length: 13; d_call: NA
cdr3_aa: CASSERGRTDTQYF; v_call: TRBV5-1; cdr3_length: 14; d_call: NA
cdr3_aa: CASSSDGGEGAQYF; v_call: TRBV5-1; cdr3_length: 14; d_call: NA
cdr3_aa: CASSDTGGGYNEQFF; v_call: TRBV6-4; cdr3_length: 15; d_call: TRBD1
cdr3_aa: CASSLLLSGQGNNEQFF; v_call: TRBV4-2; cdr3_length: 17; d_call: TRBD1
cdr3_aa: CASSFPFGGVPTGELFF; v_call: TRBV28; cdr3_length: 17; d_call: NA
cdr3_aa: CASSHPILGLRSNQPQHF; v_call: TRBV23-1; cdr3_length: 18; d_call: NA
cdr3_aa: CASTLDRAYGYTF; v_call: TRBV2; cdr3_length: 13; d_call: TRBD1
cdr3_aa: CASSIRPGVEETQYF; v_call: TRBV19; cdr3_length: 15; d_call: NA
cdr3_aa: CAIGGDRGETQYF; v_call: TRBV10-3; cdr3_length: 13; d_call: TRBD1
cdr3_aa: CASRKRQGDSPLHF; v_call: TRBV7-2; cdr3_length: 14; d_call: NA
cdr3_aa: CAGFSRGTYGYTF; v_call: TRBV19; cdr3_length: 13; d_call: NA
cdr3_aa: CASTPEETQYF; v_call: TRBV2; cdr3_length: 11; d_call: NA
cdr3_aa: CATSRRTGMGNEQFF; v_call: TRBV15; cdr3_length: 15; d_call: TRBD1
cdr3_aa: CASSYDREQFF; v_call: TRBV6-6; cdr3_length: 11; d_call: NA
cdr3_aa: CASSQAPGGRDGYTF; v_call: TRBV14; cdr3_length: 15; d_call: NA
cdr3_aa: CATRSGVTYNEQFF; v_call: TRBV5-1; cdr3_length: 14; d_call: NA
cdr3_aa: CASSEGLAGATQYF; v_call: TRBV5-1; cdr3_length: 14; d_call: TRBD2
cdr3_aa: CASSLEGGGNQPQHF; v_call: TRBV5-1; cdr3_length: 15; d_call: NA
cdr3_aa: CASSQETGEQFF; v_call: TRBV4-3; cdr3_length: 12; d_call: NA
cdr3_aa: CASSGQGEETQYF; v_call: TRBV4-2; cdr3_length: 13; d_call: TRBD1
cdr3_aa: CASSRTGTGGNEQYF; v_call: TRBV18; cdr3_length: 15; d_call: TRBD1
cdr3_aa: CASLGANVLTF; v_call: TRBV6-1; cdr3_length: 11; d_call: NA
cdr3_aa: CASSRTGVNEAFF; v_call: TRBV6-1; cdr3_length: 13; d_call: TRBD1